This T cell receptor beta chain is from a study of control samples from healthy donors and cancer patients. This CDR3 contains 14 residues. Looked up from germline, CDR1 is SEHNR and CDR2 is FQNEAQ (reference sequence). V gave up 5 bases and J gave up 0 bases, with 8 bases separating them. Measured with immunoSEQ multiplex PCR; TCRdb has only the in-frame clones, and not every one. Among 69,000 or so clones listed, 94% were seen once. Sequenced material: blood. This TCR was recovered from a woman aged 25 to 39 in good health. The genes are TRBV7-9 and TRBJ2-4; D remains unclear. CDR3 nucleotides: TGTGCCAGCAGCCTAGACCTAGCCAAAAACATTCAGTACTTC. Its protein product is CASSLDLAKNIQYF.